This entry lists 8 T cell receptor beta chains sequenced from one sample in a study of shared clonotypes between healthy human individuals. Sequencing was performed with immunoSEQ multiplex PCR; in TCRdb, only in-frame clones are kept and a portion is missing. The sample yields over a million clones, 78% seen once. The sample was memory CD4+ T cells from PBMCs. Subset in this sample: CD45RA-negative fraction. Every receptor here comes from a man between 18 and 29 years old in good health. Some clones in this sample may be carry-over from other donors' samples.

The CDR3 region is CASSETRSYNEQFF. The DNA of the CDR3 is TGTGCCAGCAGTGAAACGCGTTCCTACAATGAGCAGTTCTTC. The chain combines TRBV6-4 with TRBJ2-1, with D unresolved. Germline V gene sequence: CDR1 MRHNA, CDR2 SNTAGT. The CDR3 runs 14 residues. Trimming left V 3 bases short and J 1 base short, with 7 bases between.

The V and J genes are TRBV30 and TRBJ1-1; D may be TRBD1 (5 bases). V dropped 4 bases and J dropped 6 bases, with 15 bases sitting between them. The CDR3 sequence is 13 residues long. Germline lookup yields CDR1 GTSNPN and CDR2 SVGIG (reference sequence). The CDR3, as DNA: TGTGCCTGGACCGGACTAGGGGATGCTGAAGCTTTCTTT. It translates to CAWTGLGDAEAFF.

The chain uses TRBV28 and TRBJ1-2; weak D call: TRBD1 (6 bases). The CDR3 is 15 amino acids. Deletions cut 7 bases from V and 5 bases from J, with 20 bases between. The germline V gene encodes CDR1 MDHEN and CDR2 SYDVKM. The CDR3 region has the DNA TGTGCCAGCATGCGCAGGGGTGTATGGGTATATGGCTACACCTTC. Encoded protein: CASMRRGVWVYGYTF.

The chain combines TRBV7-8 with TRBJ1-2; 8 bases map to TRBD1. The CDR3 extends over 13 amino acids. Germline values: CDR1 SGHVS, CDR2 FQNEAQ. The ends lost 4 bases at V and 8 bases at J; junction bases unmatched: 6. CDR3 nucleotide sequence: TGTGCCAGCAGCTCAGGACAGGGTTACGGCTACACCTTC. As protein: CASSSGQGYGYTF. Combining the CDR3 with reference TRBV7-8 and TRBJ1-2 gives the whole variable domain GAGVSQSPRYKVAKRGQDVALRCDPISGHVSLFWYQQALGQGPEFLTYFQNEAQLDKSGLPSDRFFAERPEGSVSTLKIQRTQQEDSAVYLCASSSGQGYGYTFGSGTRLTVV.

The V call is TRBV28, the J call TRBJ1-6; no clear D gene. This CDR3 is built from 14 residues. Trimming removed 4 bases from V and 9 bases from J, with 13 bases in between. Per the germline V gene, CDR1 is MDHEN and CDR2 is SYDVKM. Here the CDR3 reads CASSSGSSISPLHF. CDR3 nucleotide sequence: TGTGCCAGCAGTTCGGGCAGTTCTATTTCACCCCTCCACTTT.

The CDR3 reads CASSLGLLGWEQYF. In DNA, the CDR3 is TGTGCCAGCAGCTTGGGCTTACTAGGTTGGGAGCAGTACTTC. J is TRBJ2-7 and V is TRBV7-2; D is perhaps TRBD2 (5 bases). The CDR3 length is 14 residues. Trimming pared 3 bases from V and 7 bases from J, leaving 16 bases between. CDR1 and CDR2 from the germline V gene are SGHTA and FQGNSA.

The chain combines TRBV7-9 with TRBJ2-5; D remains unclear. V lost 4 bases and J 3 bases, leaving 9 bases between the germline ends. Germline CDR1 reads SEHNR; CDR2 reads FQNEAQ (reference sequence). This CDR3 has 13 residues. The CDR3 loop reads CASSWFPEETQYF. Written as DNA, the CDR3 is TGTGCCAGCAGCTGGTTTCCGGAAGAGACCCAGTACTTC.

Points on this clone: Just one base apart from a much larger clone, this may be a read error. Other DNA sequences of this sample code for an identical CDR3. The CDR3 sequence is CASSESSYEQYF. In DNA, the CDR3 is TGTGCCAGCAGTGAGAGCTCCTACGAGCAGTACTTC. The chain is built from TRBV2 and TRBJ2-7; D is unresolved. The CDR3 is made up of 12 amino acids. The germline V gene has CDR1 SNHLY and CDR2 FYNNEI. V was cut by 3 bases and J by 0 bases, with 3 bases left in between.